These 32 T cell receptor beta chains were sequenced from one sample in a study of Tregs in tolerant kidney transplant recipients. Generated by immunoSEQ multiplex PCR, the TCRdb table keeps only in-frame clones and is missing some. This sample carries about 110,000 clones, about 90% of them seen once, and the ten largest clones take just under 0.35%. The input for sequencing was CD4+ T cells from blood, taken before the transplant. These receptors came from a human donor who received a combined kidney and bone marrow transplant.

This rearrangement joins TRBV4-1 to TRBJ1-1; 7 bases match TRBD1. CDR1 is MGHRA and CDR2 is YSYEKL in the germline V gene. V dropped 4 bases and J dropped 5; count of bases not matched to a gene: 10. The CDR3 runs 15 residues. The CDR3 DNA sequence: TGCGCCAGCAGCCCTCATACAGGGGTAGCGACTGAAGCTTTCTTT. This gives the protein CASSPHTGVATEAFF.

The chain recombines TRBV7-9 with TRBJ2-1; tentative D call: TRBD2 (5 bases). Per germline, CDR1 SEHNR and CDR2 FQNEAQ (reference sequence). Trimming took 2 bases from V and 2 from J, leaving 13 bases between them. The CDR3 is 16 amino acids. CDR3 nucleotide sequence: TGTGCCAGCAGCTTAAATAAAGGACTCACCTACAATGAGCAGTTCTTC. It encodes CASSLNKGLTYNEQFF.

The CDR3 reads CASRGGLSEQYF. In nucleotides, the CDR3 is TGTGCCAGCAGAGGCGGGTTGAGCGAGCAGTACTTC. The chain couples TRBV6-1 to TRBJ2-7, with a tentative D call TRBD2 (5 bases). Trimming cost V 6 bases and J 6 bases, with 12 bases left between them. Germline V gene lookup returns CDR1 MNHNS and CDR2 SASEGT. This CDR3 has 12 residues.

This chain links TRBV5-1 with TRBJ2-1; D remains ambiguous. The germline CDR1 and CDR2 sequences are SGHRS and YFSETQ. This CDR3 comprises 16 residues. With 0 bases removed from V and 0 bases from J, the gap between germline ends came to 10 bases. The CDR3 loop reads CASSLAAELSYNEQFF. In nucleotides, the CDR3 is TGCGCCAGCAGCTTGGCCGCGGAACTCTCCTACAATGAGCAGTTCTTC.

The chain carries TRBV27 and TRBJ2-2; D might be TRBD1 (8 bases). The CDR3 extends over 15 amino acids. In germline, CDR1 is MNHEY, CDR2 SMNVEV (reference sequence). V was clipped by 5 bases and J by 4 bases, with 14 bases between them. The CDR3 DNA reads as TGTGCCAGCAGTCAAAACAGGGGGGGCACCGGGGAGCTGTTTTTT. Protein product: CASSQNRGGTGELFF.

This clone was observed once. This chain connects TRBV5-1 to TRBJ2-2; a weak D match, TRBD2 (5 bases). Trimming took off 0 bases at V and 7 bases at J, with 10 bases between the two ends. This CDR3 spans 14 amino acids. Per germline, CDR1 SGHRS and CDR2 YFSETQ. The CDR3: CASSLADGIGELFF. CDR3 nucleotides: TGCGCCAGCAGCTTGGCCGACGGGATCGGGGAGCTGTTTTTT.

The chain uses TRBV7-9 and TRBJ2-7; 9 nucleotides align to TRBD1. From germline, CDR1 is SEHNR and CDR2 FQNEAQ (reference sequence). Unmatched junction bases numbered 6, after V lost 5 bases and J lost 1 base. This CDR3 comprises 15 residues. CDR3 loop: CASSPGQGLSYEQYF. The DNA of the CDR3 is TGTGCCAGCAGCCCGGGACAGGGTCTTTCCTACGAGCAGTACTTC.

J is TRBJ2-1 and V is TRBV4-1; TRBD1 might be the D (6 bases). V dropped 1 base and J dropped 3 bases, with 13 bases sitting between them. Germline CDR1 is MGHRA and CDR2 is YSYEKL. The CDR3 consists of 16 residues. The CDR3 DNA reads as TGCGCCAGCAGCCAAGTTGGGGCGACAGGCTACAATGAGCAGTTCTTC. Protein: CASSQVGATGYNEQFF.

CDR3 region: CASSPLPGLAGNEQFF. CDR3 nucleotides: TGTGCCAGCAGCCCGCTACCGGGACTAGCGGGAAATGAGCAGTTCTTC. The V and J genes are TRBV14 and TRBJ2-1; 13 positions match TRBD2. CDR3 length equals 16 residues. The V gene end was trimmed by 4 bases and the J gene end by 7 bases; junction bases not matched to a gene: 7. Germline assignment: CDR1 SGHDN and CDR2 FVKESK.

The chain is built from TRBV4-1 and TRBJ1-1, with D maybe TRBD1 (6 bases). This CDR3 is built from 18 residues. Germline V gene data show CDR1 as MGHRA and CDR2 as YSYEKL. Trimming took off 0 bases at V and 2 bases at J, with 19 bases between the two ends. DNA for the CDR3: TGCGCCAGCAGCCAAGATAGTTCCAGGGGTGGGTCAAACACTGAAGCTTTCTTT. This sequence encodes CASSQDSSRGGSNTEAFF.

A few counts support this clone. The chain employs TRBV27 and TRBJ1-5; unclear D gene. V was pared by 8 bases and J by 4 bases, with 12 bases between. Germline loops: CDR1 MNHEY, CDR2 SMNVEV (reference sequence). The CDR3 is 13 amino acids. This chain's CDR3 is CASWRGLNQPQHF. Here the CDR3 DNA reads TGTGCCAGCTGGAGAGGGCTGAATCAGCCCCAGCATTTT.

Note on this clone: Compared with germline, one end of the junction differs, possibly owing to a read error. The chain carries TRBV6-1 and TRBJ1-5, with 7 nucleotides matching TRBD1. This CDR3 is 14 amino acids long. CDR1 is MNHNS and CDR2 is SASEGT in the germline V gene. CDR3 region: CASREGQGNQPQHF. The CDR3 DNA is TGTGCCAGCAGGGAAGGACAGGGCAATCAGCCCCAGCATTTT.

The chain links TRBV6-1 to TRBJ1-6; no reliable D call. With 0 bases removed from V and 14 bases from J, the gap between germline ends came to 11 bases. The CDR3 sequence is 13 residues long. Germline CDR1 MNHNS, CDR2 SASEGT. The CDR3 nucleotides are TGTGCCAGCAGTGAAGCGGGTTGGGAGTCCCTCCACTTT. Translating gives CASSEAGWESLHF.

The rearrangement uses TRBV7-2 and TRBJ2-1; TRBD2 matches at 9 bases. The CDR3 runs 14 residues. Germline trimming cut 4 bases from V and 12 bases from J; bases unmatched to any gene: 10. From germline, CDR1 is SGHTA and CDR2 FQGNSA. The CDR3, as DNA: TGTGCCAGCAGCTCAGGGACTAGCCGGGGGGGGCAGTTCTTC. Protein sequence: CASSSGTSRGGQFF. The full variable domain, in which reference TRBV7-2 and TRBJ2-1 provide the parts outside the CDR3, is GAGVSQSPSNKVTEKGKDVELRCDPISGHTALYWYRQSLGQGLEFLIYFQGNSAPDKSGLPSDRFSAERTGGSVSTLTIQRTQQEDSAVYLCASSSGTSRGGQFFGPGTRLTVL.

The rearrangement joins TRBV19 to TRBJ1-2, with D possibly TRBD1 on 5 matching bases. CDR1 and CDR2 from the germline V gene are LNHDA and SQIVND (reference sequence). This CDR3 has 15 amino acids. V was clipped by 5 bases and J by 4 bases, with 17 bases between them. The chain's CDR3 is CASSVEAGNGYGYTF. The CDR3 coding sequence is TGTGCCAGTAGTGTCGAGGCAGGGAACGGCTATGGCTACACCTTC.

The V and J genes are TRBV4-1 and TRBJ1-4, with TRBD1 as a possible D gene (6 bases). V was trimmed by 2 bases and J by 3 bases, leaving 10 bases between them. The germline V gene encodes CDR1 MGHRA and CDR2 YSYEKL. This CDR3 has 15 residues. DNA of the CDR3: TGCGCCAGCAGCCAACAGGGGTCTTCTAATGAAAAACTGTTTTTT. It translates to CASSQQGSSNEKLFF.

CDR3: CASSAGVLNTEAFF. The DNA of the CDR3 is TGCGCCAGCTCCGCCGGGGTTCTGAACACTGAAGCTTTCTTT. The rearrangement joins TRBV5-1 to TRBJ1-1; no clear D. Germline CDR1 is SGHRS and CDR2 is YFSETQ. V was pared by 7 bases and J by 0 bases, with 13 bases between. The CDR3 extends over 14 amino acids.

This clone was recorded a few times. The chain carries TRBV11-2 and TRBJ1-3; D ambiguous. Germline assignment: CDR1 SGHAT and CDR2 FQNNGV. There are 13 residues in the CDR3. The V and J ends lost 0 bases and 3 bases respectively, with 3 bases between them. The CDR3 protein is CASSLDRGNTIYF. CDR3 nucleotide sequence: TGTGCCAGCAGCTTAGATCGTGGAAACACCATATATTTT.

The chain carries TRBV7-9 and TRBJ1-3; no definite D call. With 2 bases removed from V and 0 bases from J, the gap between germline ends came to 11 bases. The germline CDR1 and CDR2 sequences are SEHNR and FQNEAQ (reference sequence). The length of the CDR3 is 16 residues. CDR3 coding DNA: TGTGCCAGCAGCTTAACTAGGCAGATCTCTGGAAACACCATATATTTT. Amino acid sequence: CASSLTRQISGNTIYF.

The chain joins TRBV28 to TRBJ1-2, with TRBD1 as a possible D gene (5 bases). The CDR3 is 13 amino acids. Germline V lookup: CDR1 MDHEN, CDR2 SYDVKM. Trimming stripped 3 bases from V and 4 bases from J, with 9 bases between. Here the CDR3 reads CASSLDKSYGYTF. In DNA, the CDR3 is TGTGCCAGCAGTTTGGACAAGAGCTATGGCTACACCTTC.

This chain's CDR3 is CASSTSGASYNEQFF. CDR3 DNA sequence: TGTGCCAGCAGCACTAGCGGGGCCTCCTACAATGAGCAGTTCTTC. The chain links TRBV5-4 to TRBJ2-1; 10 nucleotides line up with TRBD2. V was clipped by 4 bases and J by 0 bases; unmatched bases: 1. The length of the CDR3 is 15 residues. The germline V gene encodes CDR1 SGHNT and CDR2 YYREEE (reference sequence). Variable domain in full (rest from reference TRBV5-4 and TRBJ2-1): ETGVTQSPTHLIKTRGQQVTLRCSSQSGHNTVSWYQQALGQGPQFIFQYYREEENGRGNFPPRFSGLQFPNYSSELNVNALELDDSALYLCASSTSGASYNEQFFGPGTRLTVL.

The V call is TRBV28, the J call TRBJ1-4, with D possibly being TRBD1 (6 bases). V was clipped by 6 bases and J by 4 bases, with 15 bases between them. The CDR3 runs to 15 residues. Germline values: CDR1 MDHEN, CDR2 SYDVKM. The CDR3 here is CASSFGQLINEKLFF. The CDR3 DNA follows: TGTGCCAGCAGCTTCGGACAGCTCATTAATGAAAAACTGTTTTTT.

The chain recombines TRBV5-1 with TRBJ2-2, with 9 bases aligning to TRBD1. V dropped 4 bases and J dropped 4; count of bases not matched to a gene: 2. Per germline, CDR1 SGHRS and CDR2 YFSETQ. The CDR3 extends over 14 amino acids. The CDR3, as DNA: TGCGCCAGCAGCCTGACAGGGGGCACCGGGGAGCTGTTTTTT. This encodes CASSLTGGTGELFF.

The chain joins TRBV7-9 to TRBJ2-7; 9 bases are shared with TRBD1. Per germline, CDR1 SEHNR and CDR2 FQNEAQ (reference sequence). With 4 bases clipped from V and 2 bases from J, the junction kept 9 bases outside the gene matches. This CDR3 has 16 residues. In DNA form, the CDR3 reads TGTGCCAGCAGCTCGGTTTTAGGGACAGGGACCTACGAGCAGTACTTC. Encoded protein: CASSSVLGTGTYEQYF.

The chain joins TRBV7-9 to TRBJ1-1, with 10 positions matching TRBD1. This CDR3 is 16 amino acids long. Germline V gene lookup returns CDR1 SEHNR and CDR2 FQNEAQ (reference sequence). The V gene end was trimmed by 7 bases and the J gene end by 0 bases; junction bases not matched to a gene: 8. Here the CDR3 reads CASTSGDRGVNTEAFF. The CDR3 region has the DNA TGTGCCAGCACCTCCGGGGACAGGGGCGTGAACACTGAAGCTTTCTTT.

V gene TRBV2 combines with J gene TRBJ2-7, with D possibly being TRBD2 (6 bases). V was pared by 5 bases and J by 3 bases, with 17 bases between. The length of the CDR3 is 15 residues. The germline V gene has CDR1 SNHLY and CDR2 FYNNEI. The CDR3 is CASSPSFGGGYEQYF. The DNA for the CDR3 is TGTGCCAGCAGTCCCTCGTTCGGGGGAGGCTACGAGCAGTACTTC. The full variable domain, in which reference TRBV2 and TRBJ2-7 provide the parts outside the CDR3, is EPEVTQTPSHQVTQMGQEVILRCVPISNHLYFYWYRQILGQKVEFLVSFYNNEISEKSEIFDDQFSVERPDGSNFTLKIRSTKLEDSAMYFCASSPSFGGGYEQYFGPGTRLTVT.

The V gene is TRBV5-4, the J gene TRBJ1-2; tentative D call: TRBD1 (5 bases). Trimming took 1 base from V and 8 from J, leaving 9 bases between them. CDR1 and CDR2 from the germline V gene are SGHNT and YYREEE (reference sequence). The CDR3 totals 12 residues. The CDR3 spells CASSLSEGGYTF. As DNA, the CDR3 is TGTGCCAGCAGCTTGTCGGAGGGGGGCTACACCTTC.

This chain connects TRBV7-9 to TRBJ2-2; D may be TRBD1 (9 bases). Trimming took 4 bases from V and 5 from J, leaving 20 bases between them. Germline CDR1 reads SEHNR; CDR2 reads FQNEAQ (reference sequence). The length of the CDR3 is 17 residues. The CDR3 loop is CASSSGGAQGATGELFF. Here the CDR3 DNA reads TGTGCCAGCAGCTCCGGGGGGGCACAGGGGGCAACCGGGGAGCTGTTTTTT.

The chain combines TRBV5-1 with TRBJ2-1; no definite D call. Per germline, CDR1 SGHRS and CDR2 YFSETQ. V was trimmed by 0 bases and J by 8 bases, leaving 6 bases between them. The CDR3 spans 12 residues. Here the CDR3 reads CASSLALDEQFF. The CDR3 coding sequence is TGCGCCAGCAGCTTGGCCCTTGATGAGCAGTTCTTC.

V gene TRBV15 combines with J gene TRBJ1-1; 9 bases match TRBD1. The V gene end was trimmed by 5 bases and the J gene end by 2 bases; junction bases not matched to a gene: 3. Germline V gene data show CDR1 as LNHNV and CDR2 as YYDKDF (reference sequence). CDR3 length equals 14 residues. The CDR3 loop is CATSLGQGNTEAFF. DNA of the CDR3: TGTGCCACCAGCTTGGGACAGGGAAACACTGAAGCTTTCTTT.

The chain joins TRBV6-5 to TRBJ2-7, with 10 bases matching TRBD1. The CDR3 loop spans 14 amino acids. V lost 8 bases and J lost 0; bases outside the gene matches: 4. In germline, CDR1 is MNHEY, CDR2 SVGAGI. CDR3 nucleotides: TGTGCCAGCTATGGGACAGGGGCCTCCTACGAGCAGTACTTC. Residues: CASYGTGASYEQYF.

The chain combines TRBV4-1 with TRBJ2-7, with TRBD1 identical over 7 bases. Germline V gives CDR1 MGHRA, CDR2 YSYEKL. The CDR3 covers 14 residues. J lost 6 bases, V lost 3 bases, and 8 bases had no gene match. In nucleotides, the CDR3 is TGCGCCAGCAGCCAGTTCCGGGACAGTGGCGAGCAGTACTTC. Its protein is CASSQFRDSGEQYF.